A single T cell receptor beta chain is shown here with its context. The sample belongs to a study of cytomegalovirus exposure and HLA in healthy donors. CDR3 length equals 13 residues. The V end lost 1 base, the J end lost 6 bases, and 9 bases lay between the germline ends. CDR1 MGHRA and CDR2 YSYEKL come from the germline V gene. Primers: 60 Vbeta forward and 13 Jbeta reverse. Measured with immunoSEQ multiplex PCR; TCRdb has only the in-frame clones, and not every one. Seen here are 150,000 to 200,000 clones, less than 80% observed once, and the top ten hold roughly 1.9%. The source material was PBMCs. The rearrangement uses TRBV4-1 and TRBJ1-1; no firm D call. The sequence came from a man aged 35 to 55 in good health and CMV-seronegative. CDR3 nucleotides: TGCGCCAGCAGCCAAGCGATGCGGTCTGAAGCTTTCTTT. Translated, it gives CASSQAMRSEAFF.